This T cell receptor (beta chain) was recorded in a study of Graves' ophthalmopathy and Graves' hyperthyroidism. This clonotype appeared a single time. Germline CDR1 SGHAT, CDR2 FQNNGV. The V end was cut by 5 bases, the J end by 9 bases, with 20 bases between. This CDR3 is 16 amino acids long. RNA transcripts served as template for amplifying TCR beta CDR3 sequences. An initial RT-PCR round employing HTBI primers preceded a second-round multiplex PCR. MiXCR, run by TCRdb on the multiplex PCR reads, gives a single entry per CDR3 protein. The data contain a few hundred thousand distinct CDR3 sequences, about a sixth of them seen just once; the ten biggest clones take up roughly 2.3%. The term stable hyperthyroidism indicated an absence of ophthalmopathy within 18 months of follow-up. Recruitment covered hyperthyroidism patients aged 18 to 65 whose new diagnosis was of under 2 months' duration. Exclusion criteria comprised other autoimmune diseases, uncontrolled infections, pregnancy or lactation in patients.

The sample was peripheral blood. The sequence derives from an adult woman with stable Graves' hyperthyroidism. The chain joins TRBV11-2 to TRBJ1-6; maybe TRBD1 (5 bases). The CDR3 coding sequence is TGTGCCAGCAGCGCTTACCGGGGCCCCAAGGGTTCACCCCTCCACTTT. As protein: CASSAYRGPKGSPLHF.